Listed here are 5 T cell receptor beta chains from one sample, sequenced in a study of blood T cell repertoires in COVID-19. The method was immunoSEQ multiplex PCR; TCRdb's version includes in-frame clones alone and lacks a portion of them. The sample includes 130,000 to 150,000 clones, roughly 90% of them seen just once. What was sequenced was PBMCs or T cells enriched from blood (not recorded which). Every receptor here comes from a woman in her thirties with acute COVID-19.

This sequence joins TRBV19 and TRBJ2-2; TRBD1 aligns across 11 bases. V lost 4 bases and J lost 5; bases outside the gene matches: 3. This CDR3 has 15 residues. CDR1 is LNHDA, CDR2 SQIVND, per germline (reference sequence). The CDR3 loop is CASSSGQGATGELFF. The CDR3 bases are TGTGCCAGTAGTAGCGGACAGGGGGCAACCGGGGAGCTGTTTTTT.

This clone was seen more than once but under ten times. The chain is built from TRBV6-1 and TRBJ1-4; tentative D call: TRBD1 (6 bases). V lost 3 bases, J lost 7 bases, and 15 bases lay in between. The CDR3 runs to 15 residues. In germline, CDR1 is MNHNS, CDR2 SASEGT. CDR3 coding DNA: TGTGCCAGCAGTGACGGACAGTTAAGGGCTGAAAAACTGTTTTTT. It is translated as CASSDGQLRAEKLFF.

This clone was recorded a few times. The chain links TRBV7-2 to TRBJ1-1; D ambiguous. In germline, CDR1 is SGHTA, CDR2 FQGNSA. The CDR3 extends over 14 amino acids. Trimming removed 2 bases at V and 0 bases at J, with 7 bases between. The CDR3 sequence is CASSLRGMNTEAFF. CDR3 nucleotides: TGTGCCAGCAGCTTACGAGGCATGAACACTGAAGCTTTCTTT.

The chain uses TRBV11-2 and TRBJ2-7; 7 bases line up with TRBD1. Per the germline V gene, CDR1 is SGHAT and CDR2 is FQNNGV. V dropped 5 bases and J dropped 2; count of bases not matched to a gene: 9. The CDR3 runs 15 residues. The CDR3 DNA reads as TGTGCCAGCAGCCCGCCCCCGGGACAGACCTACGAGCAGTACTTC. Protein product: CASSPPPGQTYEQYF. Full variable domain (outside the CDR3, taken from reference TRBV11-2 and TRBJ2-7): EAGVAQSPRYKIIEKRQSVAFWCNPISGHATLYWYQQILGQGPKLLIQFQNNGVVDDSQLPKDRFSAERLKGVDSTLKIQPAKLEDSAVYLCASSPPPGQTYEQYFGPGTRLTVT.

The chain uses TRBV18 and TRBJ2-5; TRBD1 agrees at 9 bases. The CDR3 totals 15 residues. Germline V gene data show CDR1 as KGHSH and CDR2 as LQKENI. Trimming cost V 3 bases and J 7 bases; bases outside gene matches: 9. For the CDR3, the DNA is TGTGCCAGCTCACCGCCCCGGACAGGGGATCCGACCCAGTACTTC. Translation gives CASSPPRTGDPTQYF.